The 9 T cell receptor beta chains below were found in one sample sequenced in a study of shared clonotypes between healthy human individuals. Method: immunoSEQ multiplex PCR; TCRdb's copy keeps in-frame clones and lacks some. The top ten hold 0.37% of the sample, which has approximately 2,000,000 clones, under 95% seen once. Sequencing was performed on naive CD4+ T cells from PBMCs. Subset defined: CD45RA+ positively selected. These receptors originate from a man younger than 30 in good health. Some clones in this sample may be carry-over from other donors' samples.

The chain links TRBV9 to TRBJ2-7, with 12 bases aligning to TRBD2. Germline CDR1 reads SGDLS; CDR2 reads YYNGEE. Germline trimming cut 3 bases from V and 6 bases from J; bases unmatched to any gene: 4. The CDR3 loop spans 14 amino acids. The CDR3 DNA is TGTGCCAGCAGCGCGACTAGCGGGAGCCGCGAGCAGTACTTC. It specifies CASSATSGSREQYF.

As concerns this clone: The junction shows a germline mismatch at one end, possibly a read error. The chain links TRBV9 to TRBJ1-2; a weak D match, TRBD1 (6 bases). The CDR3 contains 13 residues. Looked up from germline, CDR1 is SGDLS and CDR2 is YYNGEE. DNA for the CDR3: TGCGCCAGCAGCTCTTTACAGGGAAATGGCTACACCTTC. This encodes CASSSLQGNGYTF.

The chain carries TRBV30 and TRBJ1-5; D perhaps matches TRBD1 (5 bases). The V end was cut by 2 bases, the J end by 5 bases, with 16 bases between. This CDR3 comprises 15 residues. CDR1 and CDR2 (germline): GTSNPN, SVGIG (reference sequence). This chain's CDR3 is CAWSRGTLYHQPQHF. The CDR3 nucleotides are TGTGCCTGGAGTAGAGGGACCTTATATCATCAGCCCCAGCATTTT. The entire variable domain, with the rest obtained from reference TRBV30 and TRBJ1-5, is as follows: SQTIHQWPATLVQPVGSPLSLECTVEGTSNPNLYWYRQAAGRGLQLLFYSVGIGQISSEVPQNLSASRPQDRQFILSSKKLLLSDSGFYLCAWSRGTLYHQPQHFGDGTRLSIL.

This clone appeared a single time. Within the sample, other DNA sequences also encode this same CDR3. The CDR3 spells CASSLGTAYNSPLHF. In DNA, the CDR3 is TGTGCCAGCAGTCTCGGGACAGCTTATAATTCACCCCTCCACTTT. This chain links TRBV27 with TRBJ1-6; TRBD1 matches 7 bases. CDR1 is MNHEY, CDR2 SMNVEV, per germline (reference sequence). V lost 5 bases to trimming and J lost 4 bases; unmatched junction nucleotides: 5. The CDR3 covers 15 residues.

J is TRBJ2-3 and V is TRBV5-1, with TRBD2 matching over 8 bases. There are 17 residues in the CDR3. Trimming took 5 bases from V and 0 from J; bases not matched to a gene: 11. The germline CDR1 and CDR2 sequences are SGHRS and YFSETQ. CDR3 DNA: TGCGCCAGCAGTGGGCTAGCGGGTTCTTCTAGCACAGATACGCAGTATTTT. Protein: CASSGLAGSSSTDTQYF.

The V and J genes are TRBV7-9 and TRBJ2-7; 12 bases align to TRBD2. The CDR3 loop spans 17 amino acids. Per the germline V gene, CDR1 is SEHNR and CDR2 is FQNEAQ (reference sequence). V shed 1 base, J shed 0 bases, and the junction held 4 bases outside the gene matches. The CDR3 loop reads CASSLGLAGGGSYEQYF. The CDR3 bases are TGTGCCAGCAGCTTAGGTCTAGCGGGAGGGGGCTCCTACGAGCAGTACTTC.

This clone came up once. The chain carries TRBV10-3 and TRBJ2-1, with D possibly matching TRBD2 (7 bases). The CDR3 extends over 18 amino acids. The V and J ends lost 3 bases and 0 bases respectively, with 18 bases between them. From germline, CDR1 is ENHRY and CDR2 SYGVKD. The CDR3 DNA reads as TGTGCCATCAGTGACCCCCGGGGGCGGGGGAGCTCCTACAATGAGCAGTTCTTC. It codes for CAISDPRGRGSSYNEQFF.

V usage is TRBV7-3 and J usage is TRBJ2-5; TRBD1 aligns across 10 bases. CDR3 length: 16 residues. V was clipped by 0 bases and J by 4 bases; unmatched bases: 5. Germline CDR1 reads SGHTA; CDR2 reads FQGTGA. CDR3 region: CASSLTRDRGGETQYF. The CDR3 DNA is TGTGCCAGCAGCTTAACGAGGGACAGGGGAGGAGAGACCCAGTACTTC.

Details on this clone: Other DNA sequences of this sample code for an identical CDR3. The chain joins TRBV11-2 to TRBJ1-1; D gene uncertain. Germline CDR1 is SGHAT and CDR2 is FQNNGV. Trimming removed 2 bases at V and 0 bases at J, with 4 bases between. This CDR3 spans 13 amino acids. The CDR3 region has the DNA TGTGCCAGCAGCTTAAGGATGAACACTGAAGCTTTCTTT. Protein product: CASSLRMNTEAFF.